This TCR beta chain is drawn from a study of cytomegalovirus exposure and HLA in healthy donors. Looking at the study overall: Counted in an early data release were 85 million or so unique TCRs from HLA-typed donors. Study-wide findings and caveats: Most CMV-associated TCR beta chains appeared HLA-restricted in a later analysis.

Primers for the PCR totalled 60 Vbeta and 13 Jbeta. TCRdb's copy holds only in-frame clones and misses some; the assay was immunoSEQ multiplex PCR. Among some 170,000 clones, about four fifths were seen once, and the ten largest hold roughly 1.6%. Comment on this clone: The antigen remains undetermined.

The TCR sequence derives from a girl aged 10 to 17 in good health and CMV-seropositive. The specimen sequenced was PBMCs.

CDR3 amino acids: CASSRTGIGSETQYF. The CDR3 nucleotides read TGTGCCAGCAGTCGGACAGGGATCGGCTCTGAGACCCAGTACTTC. The chain joins TRBV28 to TRBJ2-5; the match to TRBD1 covers 8 bases. V gave up 5 bases and J gave up 5 bases; unmatched junction bases: 10. This CDR3 is 15 amino acids long. Germline values: CDR1 MDHEN, CDR2 SYDVKM.